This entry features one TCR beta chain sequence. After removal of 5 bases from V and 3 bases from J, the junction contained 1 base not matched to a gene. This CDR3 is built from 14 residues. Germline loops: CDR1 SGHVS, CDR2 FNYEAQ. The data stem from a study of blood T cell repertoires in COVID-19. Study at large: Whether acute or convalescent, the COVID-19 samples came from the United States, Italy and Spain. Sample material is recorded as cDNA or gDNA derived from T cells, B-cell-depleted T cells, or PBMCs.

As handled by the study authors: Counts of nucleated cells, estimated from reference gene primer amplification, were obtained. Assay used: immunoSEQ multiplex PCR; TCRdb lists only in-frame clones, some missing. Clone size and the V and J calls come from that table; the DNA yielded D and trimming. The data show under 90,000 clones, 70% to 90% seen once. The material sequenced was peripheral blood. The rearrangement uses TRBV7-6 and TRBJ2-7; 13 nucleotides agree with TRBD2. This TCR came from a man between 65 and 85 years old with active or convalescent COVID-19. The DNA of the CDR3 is TGTGCCAGCAGCCGGACTAGCGGGGGCTACGAGCAGTACTTC. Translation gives CASSRTSGGYEQYF.